This T cell receptor (beta chain) appears in the sequencing data of a study of blood T cell repertoires in COVID-19. In the source study's methods: Amplifying reference gene primers gave estimates of nucleated cell counts. Profiling relied on immunoSEQ multiplex PCR, and the TCRdb table lists in-frame clones only, not all of them. For V, J and clone size, that table is used; D and trimming come from the DNA. The sample holds approximately 360,000 clones, 87% seen once. There are 15 residues in the CDR3. Germline V gives CDR1 MNHEY, CDR2 SMNVEV (reference sequence). V was pared by 6 bases and J by 3 bases, with 7 bases of the junction left unmatched. Membership in each cohort depended on participant-reported clinical history. Only one count was recorded for this clone.

What was sequenced was PBMCs or T cells enriched from blood (not recorded which). This chain connects TRBV27 to TRBJ2-1, with 8 nucleotides matching TRBD1. This clonotype originated in a man in his forties in a cohort exposed to, infected with or recovered from COVID-19 (not recorded which). The CDR3 protein is CASSKTTGVYNEQFF. The CDR3 DNA reads TGTGCCAGCAGCAAAACGACAGGGGTCTACAATGAGCAGTTCTTC.